The 5 T cell receptor beta chains below come from one sample, sequenced in a study of shared clonotypes between healthy human individuals. Profiled with immunoSEQ multiplex PCR; TCRdb holds only in-frame clones, not every one. The profile covers around 2,100,000 clones, with about 95% appearing a single time and 0.9% to 1.5% taken by the ten largest. As defined, naive CD8 cells were CD45RO-negative and positively selected for CCR7, with terminally differentiated effector memory CD45RA+ cells excluded. Sequencing used naive CD8+ T cells sorted from blood. The receptors here all came from a man aged 18 to 29 in good health.

The chain links TRBV5-4 to TRBJ2-1; D may match TRBD1 or TRBD2 (5 bases each). The CDR3 runs 15 residues. Germline V gives CDR1 SGHNT, CDR2 YYREEE (reference sequence). V lost 3 bases to trimming and J lost 0 bases, with 10 bases between them. This CDR3 reads CASSWGPSSYNEQFF. CDR3 coding DNA: TGTGCCAGCAGCTGGGGACCTAGCTCCTACAATGAGCAGTTCTTC.

This chain links TRBV6-5 with TRBJ1-2; tentative D call: TRBD1 (6 bases). This CDR3 contains 14 residues. V lost 3 bases, J lost 8 bases, and 16 bases lay in between. Germline CDR1 reads MNHEY; CDR2 reads SVGAGI. The CDR3 reads CASSYQGIESGYTF. The CDR3 coding sequence is TGTGCCAGCAGTTATCAGGGGATCGAGAGCGGCTACACCTTC.

This chain uses TRBV4-1 with TRBJ1-1; no clear D gene. The ends were cut back, 0 bases at V and 4 bases at J, with 9 bases in the middle. Germline CDR1 reads MGHRA; CDR2 reads YSYEKL. This CDR3 spans 14 amino acids. The CDR3 DNA is TGCGCCAGCAGCCAAGAAGGAATCGGCACTGAAGCTTTCTTT. Its protein product is CASSQEGIGTEAFF.

The V and J genes are TRBV30 and TRBJ2-1, with D possibly called TRBD1 or TRBD2 (5 bases each). The CDR3 totals 13 residues. The V gene lost 0 bases and the J gene lost 10 bases, with 13 bases spanning the gap. In germline, CDR1 is GTSNPN, CDR2 SVGIG (reference sequence). CDR3 in amino acids: CAWSVPGTGEQFF. CDR3 bases: TGTGCCTGGAGTGTACCAGGGACGGGCGAGCAGTTCTTC.

This chain uses TRBV9 with TRBJ2-5; no firm D call. Looked up from germline, CDR1 is SGDLS and CDR2 is YYNGEE. The CDR3 covers 13 residues. V lost 3 bases to trimming and J lost 6 bases, with 12 bases between them. The CDR3: CASSASALQTQYF. The DNA for the CDR3 is TGTGCCAGCAGCGCCTCGGCCCTACAGACCCAGTACTTC. The full variable domain, in which reference TRBV9 and TRBJ2-5 provide the parts outside the CDR3, is DSGVTQTPKHLITATGQRVTLRCSPRSGDLSVYWYQQSLDQGLQFLIQYYNGEERAKGNILERFSAQQFPDLHSELNLSSLELGDSALYFCASSASALQTQYFGPGTRLLVL.